This T cell receptor (beta chain) came from a study of blood T cell repertoires in COVID-19. TCRdb's copy holds only in-frame clones and misses some; the assay was immunoSEQ multiplex PCR. Among hundreds of thousands of clones listed, more than 70% were seen once. The sequenced material came from peripheral blood. The sequence was obtained from a woman of 80 years or more with acute or convalescent COVID-19.

The CDR3 nucleotides are TGTGCCAGCAGTTACCCGGGAGGCAATTCACCCCTCCACTTT. Translated, it gives CASSYPGGNSPLHF. The V call is TRBV6-2 or TRBV6-3, the J call TRBJ1-6; no clear D gene. V lost 2 bases and J 7 bases, leaving 9 bases between the germline ends. Germline lookup yields CDR1 MNHEY and CDR2 SVGEGT. This CDR3 is built from 14 residues.